Listed below are T cell receptor beta chains from one sample, sequenced in a study of CD8+ T cells in alopecia areata. Measured with immunoSEQ multiplex PCR; TCRdb has only the in-frame clones, and not every one. The sample gives 7,000 or so clones, 50% to 75% of which show up once; over 15% is in the top ten. The material was skin, obtained at week 0. These TCRs come from a human donor with alopecia areata. CDR3s include the opening cysteine and the closing phenylalanine or tryptophan. Fields, in order: clone size, D gene, V gene, J gene, CDR3 protein, CDR3 DNA. D genes are given only for firm matches. The size field is filled for only some rows; it gives once, few, many or a size class.

clone_size: once; d_call: TRBD2; v_call: TRBV6-6; j_call: TRBJ2-1; cdr3_aa: CASSSLAGELNEQFF; cdr3_nt: TGTGCCAGCAGTTCCCTAGCGGGAGAGTTAAATGAGCAGTTCTTC
clone_size: -; d_call: TRBD1; v_call: TRBV5-1; j_call: TRBJ2-1; cdr3_aa: CASSFGQGAINEQFF; cdr3_nt: TGCGCCAGCAGCTTTGGTCAGGGGGCCATCAATGAGCAGTTCTTC
clone_size: -; d_call: -; v_call: TRBV6-4; j_call: TRBJ2-2; cdr3_aa: CASSERTNTGELFF; cdr3_nt: TGTGCCAGCAGTGAGCGGACGAACACCGGGGAGCTGTTTTTT
clone_size: -; d_call: -; v_call: TRBV29-1; j_call: TRBJ2-1; cdr3_aa: CSVERGRSNEQFF; cdr3_nt: TGCAGCGTTGAGCGGGGTAGGAGCAATGAGCAGTTCTTC
clone_size: -; d_call: -; v_call: TRBV6-8; j_call: TRBJ1-1; cdr3_aa: CASSYDRKANTEAFF; cdr3_nt: TGTGCCAGCAGTTATGACAGGAAGGCGAACACTGAAGCTTTCTTT
clone_size: once; d_call: TRBD2; v_call: TRBV5-4; j_call: TRBJ2-7; cdr3_aa: CASSLSPRTSTYEQYF; cdr3_nt: TGTGCCAGCAGCTTGAGTCCCCGGACTAGCACCTACGAGCAGTACTTC
clone_size: -; d_call: TRBD1; v_call: TRBV2; j_call: TRBJ2-2; cdr3_aa: CASSGTGVHGELFF; cdr3_nt: TGTGCCAGCAGTGGCACAGGGGTTCACGGGGAGCTGTTTTTT
clone_size: -; d_call: -; v_call: TRBV6-5; j_call: TRBJ2-7; cdr3_aa: CASSYSSVYEQYF; cdr3_nt: TGTGCCAGCAGTTACTCGTCCGTATACGAGCAGTACTTC
clone_size: -; d_call: -; v_call: TRBV7-9; j_call: TRBJ2-1; cdr3_aa: CASSSGGGELRSSYNEQFF; cdr3_nt: TGTGCCAGCAGCTCTGGAGGGGGGGAGCTAAGGAGCTCCTACAATGAGCAGTTCTTC
clone_size: -; d_call: -; v_call: TRBV11-3; j_call: TRBJ2-5; cdr3_aa: CASSLQGRETQYF; cdr3_nt: TGTGCCAGCAGCCTACAGGGTCGCGAGACCCAGTACTTC
clone_size: -; d_call: TRBD1; v_call: TRBV29-1; j_call: TRBJ2-5; cdr3_aa: CSGRDRGGQETQYF; cdr3_nt: TGCAGCGGCCGGGACAGGGGTGGCCAAGAGACCCAGTACTTC
clone_size: -; d_call: TRBD1; v_call: TRBV5-1; j_call: TRBJ2-3; cdr3_aa: CASSYDRGVMDTQYF; cdr3_nt: TGCGCCAGCAGCTATGACAGGGGTGTAATGGATACGCAGTATTTT